The T cell receptor (beta chain) under discussion was sequenced for a study of response to subunit inactivated influenza vaccine. Study-wide findings and caveats: Authors proposed each seasonal influenza vaccination draws in few new T cells.

Germline V gives CDR1 LGHDT, CDR2 YNNKEL (reference sequence). V was trimmed by 2 bases and J by 2 bases, leaving 13 bases between them. The CDR3 covers 15 residues. Each CDR3 protein is one row after TCRdb ran MiXCR on the RT-PCR reads. This table holds 650,000 to 700,000 distinct CDR3 sequences, approximately 14% found once. This clonotype was seen a handful of times. Antigen unknown. The material sequenced was PBMCs from blood, taken 11 to 12 days after vaccination. V gene TRBV3-1 combines with J gene TRBJ2-7; D possibly matches TRBD1 or TRBD2 (5 bases each). This sequence originates from a man in his fifties or sixties who received an inactivated influenza vaccine. Here the CDR3 reads CASSQQGRTAYEQYF. The CDR3 coding sequence is TGTGCCAGCAGCCAACAGGGACGGACCGCCTACGAGCAGTACTTC.